This T cell receptor (beta chain) was sequenced for a study of T and B cells in COVID-19 patients. Study in general: COVID-19 patients gave peripheral blood either during active infection or after recovery. Of some 21 active-infection patients, 15 to 18 carried comorbidities linked to unfavorable COVID-19 outcome. Overall study results and limits: Patients with COVID-19 reportedly showed strongly skewed T cell receptor beta variable and joining gene usage. Highly clonal in active COVID-19, TRB repertoires exceeded healthy-donor diversity and richness at recovery.

Blood genomic DNA input for TRB amplification was 250-500 ng. TRB rearrangements were amplified by multiplex PCR with BIOMED2 TRB-A/B primers. TCRdb re-analysed the multiplex PCR reads in MiXCR, keeping a single row per CDR3 protein. This sample has more than 3,500 distinct CDR3 sequences; roughly a quarter occur once, and the top ten carry approximately 29%. Turning to this clonotype: The antigen is undetermined.

This TCR was recovered from a human donor with active COVID-19. The sample consisted of blood.

The CDR3 bases are TGTGCCTGGAGTGTTAGCGGGGGGGGCACAGATACGCAGTATTTT. Its protein is CAWSVSGGGTDTQYF. The rearrangement joins TRBV30 to TRBJ2-3; the match to TRBD2 covers 11 bases. The J segment lost 1 base and the V segment lost 0 bases, leaving 0 bases of the junction unmatched. Germline CDR1 reads GTSNPN; CDR2 reads SVGIG (reference sequence). The CDR3 extends over 15 amino acids.